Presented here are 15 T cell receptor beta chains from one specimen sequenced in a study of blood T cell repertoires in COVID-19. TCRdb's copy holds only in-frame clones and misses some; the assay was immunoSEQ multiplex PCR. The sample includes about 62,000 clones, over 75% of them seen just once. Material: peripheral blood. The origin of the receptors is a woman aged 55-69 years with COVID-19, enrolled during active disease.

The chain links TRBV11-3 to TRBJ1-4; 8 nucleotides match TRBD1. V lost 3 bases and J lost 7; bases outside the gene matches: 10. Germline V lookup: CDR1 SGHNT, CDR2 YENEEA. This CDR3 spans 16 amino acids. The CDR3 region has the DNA TGTGCCAGCAGCTTCGTACGGGCAGGGGGCCTTGAAAAACTGTTTTTT. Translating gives CASSFVRAGGLEKLFF.

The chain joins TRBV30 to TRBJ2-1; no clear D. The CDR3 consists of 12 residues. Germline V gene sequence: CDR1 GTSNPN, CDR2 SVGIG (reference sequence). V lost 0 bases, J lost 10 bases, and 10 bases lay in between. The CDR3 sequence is CAWSVTSWEQFF. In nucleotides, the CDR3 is TGTGCCTGGAGTGTCACATCATGGGAGCAGTTCTTC.

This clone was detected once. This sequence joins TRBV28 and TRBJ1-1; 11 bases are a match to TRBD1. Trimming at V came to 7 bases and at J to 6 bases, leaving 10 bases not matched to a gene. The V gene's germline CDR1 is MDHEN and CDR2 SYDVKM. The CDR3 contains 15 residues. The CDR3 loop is CASTGQGAGFSEAFF. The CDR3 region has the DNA TGTGCCAGCACCGGACAGGGGGCGGGTTTCTCTGAAGCTTTCTTT.

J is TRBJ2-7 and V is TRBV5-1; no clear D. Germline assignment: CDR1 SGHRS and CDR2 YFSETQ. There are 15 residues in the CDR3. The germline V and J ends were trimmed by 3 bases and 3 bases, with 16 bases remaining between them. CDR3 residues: CASSSSPTAGYEQYF. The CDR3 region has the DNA TGCGCCAGCAGCTCATCTCCGACTGCCGGCTACGAGCAGTACTTC.

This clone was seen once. CDR3 in DNA: TGTGCCAGCAGTTTCCCAGGGTCGGTTCAGCCCCAGCATTTT. It yields the protein CASSFPGSVQPQHF. The chain combines TRBV6-2 or TRBV6-3 with TRBJ1-5; maybe TRBD1 (5 bases). The length of the CDR3 is 14 residues. Per germline, CDR1 MNHEY and CDR2 SVGEGT. V was cut by 4 bases and J by 6 bases, with 13 bases left in between.

The CDR3 DNA reads TGTGCCTGGACTAAGTCGCAGCGGAGTTACAATGAGCAGTTCTTC. This codes for CAWTKSQRSYNEQFF. The rearrangement links TRBV30 to TRBJ2-1; possibly TRBD2 for D (5 bases). The germline V gene has CDR1 GTSNPN and CDR2 SVGIG (reference sequence). This CDR3 has 15 residues. Deletions cut 4 bases from V and 4 bases from J, with 17 bases between.

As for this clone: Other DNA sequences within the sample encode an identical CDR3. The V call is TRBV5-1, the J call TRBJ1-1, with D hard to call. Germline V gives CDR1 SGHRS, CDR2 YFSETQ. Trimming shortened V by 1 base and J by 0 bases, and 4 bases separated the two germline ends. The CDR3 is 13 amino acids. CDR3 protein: CASSLSMNTEAFF. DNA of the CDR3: TGCGCCAGCAGCTTGTCCATGAACACTGAAGCTTTCTTT. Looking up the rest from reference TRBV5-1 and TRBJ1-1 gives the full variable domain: KAGVTQTPRYLIKTRGQQVTLSCSPISGHRSVSWYQQTPGQGLQFLFEYFSETQRNKGNFPGRFSGRQFSNSRSEMNVSTLELGDSALYLCASSLSMNTEAFFGQGTRLTVV.

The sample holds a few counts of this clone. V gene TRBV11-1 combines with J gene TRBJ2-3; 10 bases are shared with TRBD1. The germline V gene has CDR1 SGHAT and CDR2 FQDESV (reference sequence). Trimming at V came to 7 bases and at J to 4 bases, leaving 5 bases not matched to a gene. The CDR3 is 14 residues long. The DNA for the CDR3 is TGTGCCAGCACCAGGACAGGGGGTGCAGATACGCAGTATTTT. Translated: CASTRTGGADTQYF. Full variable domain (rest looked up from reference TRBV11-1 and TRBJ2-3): EAEVAQSPRYKITEKSQAVAFWCDPISGHATLYWYRQILGQGPELLVQFQDESVVDDSQLPKDRFSAERLKGVDSTLKIQPAELGDSAMYLCASTRTGGADTQYFGPGTRLTVL.

The chain's CDR3 is CASSLQGTYEQYF. In nucleotides, the CDR3 is TGTGCCAGCAGCTTGCAGGGAACCTACGAGCAGTACTTC. The genes are TRBV5-4 and TRBJ2-7, with D perhaps TRBD1 (5 bases). Germline CDR1 is SGHNT and CDR2 is YYREEE (reference sequence). CDR3 length: 13 residues. With 1 base removed from V and 2 bases from J, the gap between germline ends came to 7 bases.

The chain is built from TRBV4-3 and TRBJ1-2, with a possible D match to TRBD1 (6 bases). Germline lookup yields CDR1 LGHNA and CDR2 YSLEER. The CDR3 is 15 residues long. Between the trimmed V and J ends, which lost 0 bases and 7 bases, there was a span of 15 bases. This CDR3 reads CASSQEGPRGRGYTF. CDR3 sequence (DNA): TGCGCCAGCAGCCAAGAGGGCCCCAGGGGTCGTGGCTACACCTTC.

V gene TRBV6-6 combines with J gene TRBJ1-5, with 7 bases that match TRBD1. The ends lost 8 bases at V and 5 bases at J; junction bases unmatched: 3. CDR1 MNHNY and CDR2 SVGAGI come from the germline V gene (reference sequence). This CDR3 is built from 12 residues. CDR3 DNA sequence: TGTGCCAGCCGCCAGGGGGATCAGCCCCAGCATTTT. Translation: CASRQGDQPQHF.

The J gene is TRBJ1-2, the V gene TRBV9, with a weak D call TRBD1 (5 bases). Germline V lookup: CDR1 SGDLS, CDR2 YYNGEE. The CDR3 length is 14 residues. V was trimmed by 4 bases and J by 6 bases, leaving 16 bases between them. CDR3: CASSPRGGGHGYTF. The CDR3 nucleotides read TGTGCCAGCAGCCCCCGTGGGGGGGGTCATGGCTACACCTTC. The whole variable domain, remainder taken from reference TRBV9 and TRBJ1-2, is DSGVTQTPKHLITATGQRVTLRCSPRSGDLSVYWYQQSLDQGLQFLIQYYNGEERAKGNILERFSAQQFPDLHSELNLSSLELGDSALYFCASSPRGGGHGYTFGSGTRLTVV.

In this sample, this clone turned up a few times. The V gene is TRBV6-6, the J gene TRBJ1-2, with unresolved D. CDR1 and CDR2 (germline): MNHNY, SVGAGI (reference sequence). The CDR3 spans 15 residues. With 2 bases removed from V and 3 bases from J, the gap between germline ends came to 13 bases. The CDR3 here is CASSYGGGMDYGYTF. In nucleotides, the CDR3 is TGTGCCAGCAGTTACGGTGGAGGCATGGACTATGGCTACACCTTC.

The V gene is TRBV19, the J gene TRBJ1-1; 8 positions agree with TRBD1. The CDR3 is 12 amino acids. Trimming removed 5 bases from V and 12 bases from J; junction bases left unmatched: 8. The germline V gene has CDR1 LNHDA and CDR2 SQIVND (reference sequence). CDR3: CASSPQQGVSFF. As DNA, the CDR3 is TGTGCCAGTAGTCCTCAACAGGGGGTATCTTTCTTT.

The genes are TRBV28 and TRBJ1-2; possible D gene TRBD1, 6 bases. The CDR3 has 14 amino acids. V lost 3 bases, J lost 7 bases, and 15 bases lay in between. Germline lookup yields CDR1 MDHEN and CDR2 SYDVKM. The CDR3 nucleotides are TGTGCCAGCAGTTTCCAGGGGCGCAGGTCTGGCTACACCTTC. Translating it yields CASSFQGRRSGYTF.